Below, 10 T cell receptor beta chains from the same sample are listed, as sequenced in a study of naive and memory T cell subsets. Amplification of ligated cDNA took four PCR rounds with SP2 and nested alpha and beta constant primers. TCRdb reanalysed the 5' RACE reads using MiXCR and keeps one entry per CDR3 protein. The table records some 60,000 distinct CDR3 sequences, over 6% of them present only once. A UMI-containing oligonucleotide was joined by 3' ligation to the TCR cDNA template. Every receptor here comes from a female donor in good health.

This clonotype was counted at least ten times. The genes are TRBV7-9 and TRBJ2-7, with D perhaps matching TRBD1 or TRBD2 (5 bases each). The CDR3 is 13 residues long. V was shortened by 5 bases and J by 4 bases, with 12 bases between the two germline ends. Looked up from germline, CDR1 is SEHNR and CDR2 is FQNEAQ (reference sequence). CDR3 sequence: CASSDRDQYEQYF. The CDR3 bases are TGTGCCAGCAGCGACCGGGACCAATACGAGCAGTACTTC.

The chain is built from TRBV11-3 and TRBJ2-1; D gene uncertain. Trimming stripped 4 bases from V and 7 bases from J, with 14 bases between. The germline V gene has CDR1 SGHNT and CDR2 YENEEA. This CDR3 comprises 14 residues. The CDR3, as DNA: TGTGCCAGCAGCTCCCGACCGAAAGAGAATGAGCAGTTCTTC. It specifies CASSSRPKENEQFF.

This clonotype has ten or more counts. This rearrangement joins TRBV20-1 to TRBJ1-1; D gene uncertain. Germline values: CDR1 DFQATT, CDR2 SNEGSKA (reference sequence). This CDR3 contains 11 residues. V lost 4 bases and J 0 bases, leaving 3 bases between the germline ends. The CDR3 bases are TGCAGTGCTATTTTGAACACTGAAGCTTTCTTT. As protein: CSAILNTEAFF.

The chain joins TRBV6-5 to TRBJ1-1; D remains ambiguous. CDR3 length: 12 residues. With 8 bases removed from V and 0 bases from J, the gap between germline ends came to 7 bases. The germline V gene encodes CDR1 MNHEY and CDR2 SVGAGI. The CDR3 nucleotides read TGTGCCAGCGGCCACTTGAACACTGAAGCTTTCTTT. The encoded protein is CASGHLNTEAFF.

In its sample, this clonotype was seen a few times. The CDR3 loop is CASRTLGHEQYF. The CDR3, as DNA: TGTGCCTCCCGGACTCTTGGACACGAGCAGTACTTC. This sequence joins TRBV24-1 and TRBJ2-7, with D possibly being TRBD2 (5 bases). The CDR3 spans 12 residues. V was clipped by 12 bases and J by 5 bases, with 16 bases between them. Germline lookup yields CDR1 KGHDR and CDR2 SFDVKD.

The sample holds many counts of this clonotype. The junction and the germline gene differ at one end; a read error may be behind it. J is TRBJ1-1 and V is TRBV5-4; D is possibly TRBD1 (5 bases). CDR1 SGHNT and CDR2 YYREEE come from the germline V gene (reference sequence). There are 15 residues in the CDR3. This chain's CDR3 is CASSLFLGVNTEAFF. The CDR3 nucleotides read TGTGCCAGCAGCTTGTTTCTGGGGGTGAATACTGAAGCTTTCTTT.

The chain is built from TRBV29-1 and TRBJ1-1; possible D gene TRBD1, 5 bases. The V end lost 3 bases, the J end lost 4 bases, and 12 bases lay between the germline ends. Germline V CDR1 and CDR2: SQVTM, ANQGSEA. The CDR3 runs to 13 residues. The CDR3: CSVEGEGFTEAFF. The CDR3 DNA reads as TGCAGCGTTGAGGGGGAGGGGTTCACTGAAGCTTTCTTT.

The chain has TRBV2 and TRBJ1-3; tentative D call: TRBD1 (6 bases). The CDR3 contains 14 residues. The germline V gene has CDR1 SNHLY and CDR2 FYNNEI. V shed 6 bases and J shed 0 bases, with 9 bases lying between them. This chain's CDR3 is CASRTGSSGNTIYF. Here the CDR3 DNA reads TGTGCCAGCAGGACAGGCTCCTCTGGAAACACCATATATTTT.

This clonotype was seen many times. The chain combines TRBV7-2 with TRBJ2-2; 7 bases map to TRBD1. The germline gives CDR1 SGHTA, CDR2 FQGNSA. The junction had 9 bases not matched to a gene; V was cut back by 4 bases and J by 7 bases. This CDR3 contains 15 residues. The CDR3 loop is CASSSSYRGGGELFF. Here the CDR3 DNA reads TGTGCCAGCAGCTCCTCCTACAGGGGTGGCGGGGAGCTGTTTTTT.

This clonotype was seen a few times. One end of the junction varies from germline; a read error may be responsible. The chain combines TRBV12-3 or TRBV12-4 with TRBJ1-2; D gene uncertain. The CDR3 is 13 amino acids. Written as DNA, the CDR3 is TGTGCCAGCAGTTCCGACTATAACTATGGCGACACCTTC. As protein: CASSSDYNYGDTF.